This T cell receptor (beta chain) was sequenced for a study of blood T cell repertoires in COVID-19. The overall study: T cells, B-cell-depleted T cells, or PBMCs provided the cDNA or gDNA that served as material.

Germline lookup yields CDR1 LGHDT and CDR2 YNNKEL (reference sequence). CDR3 length equals 12 residues. With 2 bases removed from V and 6 bases from J, the gap between germline ends came to 4 bases. This clone was observed once. The method was immunoSEQ multiplex PCR; TCRdb's version includes in-frame clones alone and lacks a portion of them. The table lists approximately 88,000 clones, 75% to 85% of them singletons. The TCR originated in an elderly woman with acute or convalescent COVID-19. The sample taken for sequencing was peripheral blood. The chain has TRBV3-1 (or the pseudogene TRBV3-2) and TRBJ2-2; unclear D gene. The CDR3, as DNA: TGTGCCAGCAGCCAATCATCCGGGGAGCTGTTTTTT. This translates into CASSQSSGELFF.